This T cell receptor beta chain was sequenced during a study of T cells in Graves' hyperthyroidism and ophthalmopathy. Regarding the study as a whole: The model made its ophthalmopathy prediction, and onset followed a median around six months later.

Lactation, pregnancy, other autoimmune disease or uncontrolled infection led to exclusion of patients. Amplification targeted TCR beta CDR3 regions from RNA transcripts. The study used the HTBI primer set for a first-round RT-PCR of the TCR CDR3. One entry per CDR3 protein, called by TCRdb with MiXCR from the multiplex PCR reads. This sample has about 640,000 distinct CDR3 sequences, with approximately 15% found just once. V lost 7 bases and J lost 4; bases outside the gene matches: 1. Germline V gives CDR1 SNHLY, CDR2 FYNNEI. This CDR3 comprises 14 residues. This clonotype showed up many times. Its antigen is unknown.

Sequencing input: blood. This clonotype was obtained from a woman aged 45-60 years with Graves' ophthalmopathy. This chain connects TRBV2 to TRBJ2-1; 13 bases match TRBD2. CDR3 protein: CASKGLAGYNEQFF. The CDR3 DNA sequence: TGTGCCAGCAAGGGACTAGCGGGATACAATGAGCAGTTCTTC.